This T cell receptor (beta chain) is from a study of T cells after yellow fever vaccination. Study outcomes and limitations: Although most clonotypes did not, a small share appeared in both CD4 and CD8 compartments. Abundant contaminating clonotypes from the bulk population could appear in FACS-sorted repertoires. Post-booster repertoires again held most primary-vaccination clones (roughly 96% CD4, over 80% CD8).

MiXCR, run by TCRdb on the 5' RACE reads, gives a single entry per CDR3 protein. Altogether 140,000 to 150,000 distinct CDR3 sequences are present, roughly 6.7% being singletons, with the ten largest covering approximately 0.64%. This clonotype was observed many times. Its antigen is as yet unknown. The CDR3 has 15 amino acids. CDR1 LGHNA and CDR2 YSLEER come from the germline V gene. The V end lost 0 bases, the J end lost 4 bases, and 12 bases lay between the germline ends. This receptor was obtained from a young man who received the YFV17D yellow fever vaccine. This material consisted of CD4+ T cells sorted from PBMCs, taken 10 days after the yellow fever booster vaccination. The chain carries TRBV4-3 and TRBJ1-2; D not resolved. The CDR3 coding sequence is TGCGCCAGCAGCCAAGAACCGGGTTCCAGCTATGGCTACACCTTC. This translates into CASSQEPGSSYGYTF.